This T cell receptor beta chain was recorded in a study of T cell repertoires in cytomegalovirus infection. Study overall: Public TCR beta signatures indicated both CMV infection and matching HLA type.

Using its own MiXCR run on the reads, TCRdb lists one record per CDR3 protein. The sample has fewer than 1,000,000 distinct CDR3 sequences, around 30% seen once. Details on this clonotype: The antigen remains unidentified.

Study observations and caveats: Clonotypes of TCR beta that were HLA-C-restricted and CMV-specific dominated the ex vivo response.

V was trimmed by 6 bases and J by 2 bases, leaving 16 bases between them. The CDR3 has 15 residues. CDR1 and CDR2 (germline): MNHEY, SMNVEV (reference sequence). Sequencing used cultured CD8+ T cells from PBMCs, obtained from culture after CMV antigen stimulation. The chain has TRBV27 and TRBJ1-2; D call uncertain. This clonotype originated in a human donor in good health (CMV status not recorded). Some clones in this sample may be carry-over from other donors' samples. CDR3 protein: CASRKTAFGNYGYTF. The CDR3 DNA follows: TGTGCCAGCAGAAAAACTGCCTTTGGGAACTATGGCTACACCTTC.